These T cell receptor beta chains were read from a single sample in a study of blood T cell repertoires in COVID-19. This table comes from immunoSEQ multiplex PCR, and its TCRdb copy is limited to in-frame clones, with some not included. The sample lists 40,000 to 55,000 clones, roughly 84% occurring once. Sequenced sample: peripheral blood. The receptors come from a man aged 45 to 65 with acute or convalescent COVID-19. Each CDR3 is given with its conserved first and last residue. A D gene is named only where the DNA matches it firmly. Expanded clones get a size class; other rows say once, few or many, or leave the size out.

>TRBJ2-7|TRBV7-9|few|15|TRBD1
CASSTRGQGSYEQYF
TGTGCCAGCAGCACGCGGGGACAGGGCTCCTACGAGCAGTACTTC
>TRBJ2-7|TRBV28|.|15|TRBD1
CASSPRGQGGYEQYF
TGTGCCAGCAGCCCCAGGGGACAGGGGGGCTACGAGCAGTACTTC
>TRBJ1-5|TRBV21-1|.|17|.
CASSTKPGQARGQPQHF
TGTGCCAGCAGCACGAAACCGGGACAGGCCCGGGGACAGCCCCAGCATTTT
>TRBJ1-6|TRBV30|once|14|TRBD1
CAWSVGTGGSPLHF
TGTGCCTGGAGTGTGGGGACAGGGGGATCACCCCTCCACTTT
>TRBJ1-4|TRBV2|.|12|.
CASKAGYEKLFF
TGTGCCAGCAAGGCAGGGTATGAAAAACTGTTTTTT
>TRBJ2-1|TRBV30|.|14|TRBD1
CAWSSGQGDNEQFF
TGTGCCTGGAGTTCGGGACAGGGGGACAATGAGCAGTTCTTC
>TRBJ2-3|TRBV24-1|.|12|TRBD2
CATSGGTDTQYF
TGTGCCACCAGCGGGGGGACAGATACGCAGTATTTT
>TRBJ1-1|TRBV5-1|.|13|.
CASSSTVDTEAFF
TGCGCCAGCAGCTCCACGGTTGACACTGAAGCTTTCTTT
>TRBJ1-4|TRBV3-1/TRBV3-2|medium-sized|15|TRBD1
CASSQRGQANEKLFF
TGTGCCAGCAGCCAGAGGGGGCAGGCTAATGAAAAACTGTTTTTT
>TRBJ2-3|TRBV11-2|.|14|.
CASSSGLRTDTQYF
TGTGCCAGCAGCTCCGGACTTCGCACAGATACGCAGTATTTT
>TRBJ2-1|TRBV11-3|few|17|TRBD1
CASSLLTLGQLPNEQFF
TGTGCCAGCAGCTTATTAACTCTGGGACAGCTCCCCAATGAGCAGTTCTTC
>TRBJ1-4|TRBV5-1|.|15|TRBD1
CASSSTGVANEKLFF
TGCGCCAGCAGTTCCACAGGGGTTGCTAATGAAAAACTGTTTTTT
>TRBJ2-1|TRBV3-1/TRBV3-2|.|18|.
CASSQEWTGGDGNNEQFF
TGTGCCAGCAGCCAAGAATGGACCGGGGGTGATGGCAACAATGAGCAGTTCTTC
>TRBJ1-4|TRBV5-1|.|15|TRBD1
CASSGQGATNEKLFF
TGCGCCAGCAGCGGCCAGGGGGCCACTAATGAAAAACTGTTTTTT
>TRBJ1-1|TRBV7-8|.|15|.
CASSSGATGNTEAFF
TGTGCCAGCAGCTCAGGGGCGACAGGCAACACTGAAGCTTTCTTT
>TRBJ2-3|TRBV7-8|.|13|.
CASSLNLRQTQYF
TGTGCCAGCAGCCTGAACCTCAGACAGACGCAGTATTTT
>TRBJ2-3|TRBV29-1|few|15|.
CSVEVGSGPADTQYF
TGCAGCGTTGAAGTTGGATCAGGGCCCGCAGATACGCAGTATTTT
>TRBJ1-5|TRBV2|.|14|.
CASSVDFNNQPQHF
TGTGCCAGCAGTGTGGACTTCAACAATCAGCCCCAGCATTTT
>TRBJ2-1|TRBV19|.|13|.
CASSIQGSDEQFF
TGTGCCAGTAGTATTCAGGGGTCGGATGAGCAGTTCTTC
>TRBJ1-4|TRBV3-1/TRBV3-2|.|15|.
CASSQDGGAREKLFF
TGTGCCAGCAGCCAAGATGGGGGGGCCCGGGAAAAACTGTTTTTT
>TRBJ1-2|TRBV5-1|.|16|TRBD1
CASSIVPGQGTGGYTF
TGCGCCAGCAGCATCGTCCCGGGACAGGGGACGGGTGGCTACACCTTC
>TRBJ2-5|TRBV10-1|.|13|.
CASSVARQETQYF
TGCGCCAGCAGTGTAGCGCGGCAAGAGACCCAGTACTTC
>TRBJ1-1|TRBV5-5|.|15|TRBD1
CASSLNPTGDTEAFF
TGTGCCAGCAGCCTGAACCCGACAGGGGACACTGAAGCTTTCTTT
>TRBJ2-7|TRBV19|.|13|TRBD2
CASSLGGADEQYF
TGTGCCAGTAGTCTCGGGGGGGCGGACGAGCAGTACTTC
>TRBJ2-3|TRBV9|.|15|TRBD2
CASSPRGGGADTQYF
TGTGCCAGCAGCCCGCGGGGGGGAGGTGCAGATACGCAGTATTTT
>TRBJ2-7|TRBV4-1|.|15|.
CASSHSPGQSDEQYF
TGCGCCAGCAGCCACTCCCCGGGACAATCCGACGAGCAGTACTTC
>TRBJ2-3|TRBV4-2|.|15|TRBD2
CASSQDRLASDTQYF
TGTGCCAGCAGCCAAGATCGACTAGCTTCAGATACGCAGTATTTT
>TRBJ1-4|TRBV3-1/TRBV3-2|.|14|.
CASSQGGGNEKLFF
TGTGCCAGCAGCCAAGGGGGCGGTAATGAAAAACTGTTTTTT
>TRBJ2-2|TRBV2|.|16|.
CASSDIMTKGNGELFF
TGTGCCAGCAGTGACATCATGACTAAAGGTAACGGGGAGCTGTTTTTT
>TRBJ2-1|TRBV5-1|once|15|TRBD2
CASSLGLAAYNEQFF
TGCGCCAGCAGCTTGGGACTAGCAGCCTACAATGAGCAGTTCTTC
>TRBJ1-5|TRBV3-1/TRBV3-2|.|14|.
CASSQVPGNQPQHF
TGTGCCAGCAGCCAAGTTCCGGGCAATCAGCCCCAGCATTTT
>TRBJ2-1|TRBV11-1|.|12|TRBD2
CASSYLAGAEFF
TGTGCCAGCAGCTACCTAGCGGGAGCTGAGTTCTTC
>TRBJ1-4|TRBV12-5|few|13|.
CASGRGRNEKLFF
TGTGCTAGTGGTCGAGGGAGAAATGAAAAACTGTTTTTT
>TRBJ2-7|TRBV27|.|17|TRBD2
CASSPRYTSGRFDEQYF
TGTGCCAGCAGTCCCCGCTACACTAGCGGGAGGTTCGACGAGCAGTACTTC
>TRBJ1-1|TRBV12-3/TRBV12-4|.|13|.
CASGVYRDTEAFF
TGTGCCAGCGGAGTTTACAGGGACACTGAAGCTTTCTTT